One and the same sample provided the 13 T cell receptor beta chains below, sequenced in a study of graft-versus-host responses after intestinal transplantation. Using immunoSEQ multiplex PCR, the repertoire was profiled, and TCRdb retains in-frame clones only, with some absent. The data contain about 19,000 clones, approximately 80% of them seen just once; the ten biggest clones take up around 1.9%. The source material was PBMCs, sampled 14 days after transplant. The receptors derive from a human patient who received an intestinal transplant, so some T cells may come from the graft donor.

V is TRBV5-4 and J is TRBJ2-7, with TRBD1 matching over 9 bases. Germline lookup yields CDR1 SGHNT and CDR2 YYREEE (reference sequence). Trimming took 3 bases from V and 2 from J; bases not matched to a gene: 15. This CDR3 is built from 18 residues. The CDR3 loop is CASSSLTITGTGTYEQYF. CDR3 sequence (DNA): TGTGCCAGCAGCTCCTTGACTATCACCGGGACAGGGACCTACGAGCAGTACTTC.

The rearrangement joins TRBV19 to TRBJ1-4, with D possibly matching TRBD1 (5 bases). V was shortened by 1 base and J by 4 bases, with 16 bases between the two germline ends. CDR1 LNHDA and CDR2 SQIVND come from the germline V gene (reference sequence). This CDR3 is built from 17 residues. The CDR3 is CASSIGREGLVNEKLFF. CDR3 bases: TGTGCCAGTAGTATAGGCAGGGAAGGGCTGGTTAATGAAAAACTGTTTTTT.

This clone was seen only once. V is TRBV2 and J is TRBJ2-3; possible D gene TRBD2, 5 bases. The CDR3 runs to 13 residues. Germline CDR1 reads SNHLY; CDR2 reads FYNNEI. The V end was cut by 8 bases, the J end by 0 bases, with 9 bases between. This CDR3 is CASLEGSTDTQYF. The CDR3 DNA is TGTGCCAGCCTTGAGGGAAGCACAGATACGCAGTATTTT.

This clone has a single count. At one end the junction does not follow the germline gene, possibly because of a read error. V and J are TRBV9 and TRBJ2-2; TRBD2 aligns across 12 bases. Germline CDR1 is SGDLS and CDR2 is YYNGEE. The CDR3 consists of 18 residues. CDR3 amino acids: CARSPSSGGARWAGELFF. For the CDR3, the DNA is TGTGCCCGCAGCCCTTCTAGCGGGGGGGCCAGGTGGGCCGGGGAGCTGTTTTTT.

This chain links TRBV5-1 with TRBJ2-1; 9 bases agree with TRBD2. V lost 1 base, J lost 9 bases, and 11 bases stayed unmatched. There are 16 residues in the CDR3. Germline CDR1 and CDR2: SGHRS and YFSETQ. The DNA for the CDR3 is TGCGCCAGCAGCTTGCGCGGGGCGGGAGGGCCAGGTGAGCAGTTCTTC. It translates to CASSLRGAGGPGEQFF.

V and J are TRBV9 and TRBJ1-1, with 7 bases matching TRBD1. Looked up from germline, CDR1 is SGDLS and CDR2 is YYNGEE. The CDR3 has 15 amino acids. The J segment lost 0 bases and the V segment lost 3 bases, leaving 5 bases of the junction unmatched. In DNA, the CDR3 is TGTGCCAGCAGCGGCCTGGACAGGATGAACACTGAAGCTTTCTTT. This encodes CASSGLDRMNTEAFF.

The genes are TRBV11-3 and TRBJ2-1; TRBD1 matches 10 bases. The CDR3 totals 17 residues. CDR1 is SGHNT, CDR2 YENEEA, per germline. With V trimmed by 4 bases and J by 4 bases, 10 bases remained unmatched. This CDR3 reads CASSSPGQGQGYNEQFF. In DNA, the CDR3 is TGTGCCAGCAGCTCCCCGGGACAGGGACAGGGGTACAATGAGCAGTTCTTC.

This clone was counted once. The chain joins TRBV6-5 to TRBJ1-2; 8 nucleotides match TRBD1. This CDR3 is 15 amino acids long. CDR1 and CDR2 (germline): MNHEY, SVGAGI. V trimming: 0 bases; J trimming: 2 bases; junction bases outside the gene matches: 2. CDR3 residues: CASSYSTGANYGYTF. In DNA form, the CDR3 reads TGTGCCAGCAGTTACTCGACAGGGGCGAACTATGGCTACACCTTC.

The genes are TRBV9 and TRBJ2-2; the match to TRBD2 covers 11 bases. V shed 4 bases, J shed 6 bases, and the junction held 8 bases outside the gene matches. The CDR3 has 16 amino acids. Germline CDR1 and CDR2: SGDLS and YYNGEE. The DNA of the CDR3 is TGTGCCAGCAGCATTAGCGGGGGGGCCTTCCCCGGGGAGCTGTTTTTT. This encodes CASSISGGAFPGELFF.

The chain carries TRBV5-1 and TRBJ2-1; 9 bases are a match to TRBD1. The CDR3 has 16 amino acids. Germline V CDR1 and CDR2: SGHRS, YFSETQ. Trimming removed 4 bases from V and 2 bases from J; junction bases left unmatched: 7. The CDR3 nucleotides are TGCGCCAGCAGCCGAACAGGGGGCCGGACCTACAATGAGCAGTTCTTC. Protein product: CASSRTGGRTYNEQFF.

The rearrangement joins TRBV5-1 to TRBJ2-3; D is unresolved. The germline V and J ends were trimmed by 1 base and 6 bases, with 6 bases remaining between them. The CDR3 has 12 residues. Germline V gene data show CDR1 as SGHRS and CDR2 as YFSETQ. CDR3 region: CASSLWRDTQYF. For the CDR3, the DNA is TGCGCCAGCAGCTTGTGGCGGGATACGCAGTATTTT.

The rearrangement links TRBV28 to TRBJ2-7; TRBD2 might be the D (6 bases). The CDR3 loop spans 13 amino acids. CDR1 is MDHEN, CDR2 SYDVKM, per germline. V lost 3 bases to trimming and J lost 5 bases, with 11 bases between them. CDR3: CASSFSGYHEQYF. The CDR3 DNA follows: TGTGCCAGCAGTTTTAGCGGATATCACGAGCAGTACTTC.

The V gene is TRBV28, the J gene TRBJ2-3; 7 bases align to TRBD1. Germline CDR1 MDHEN, CDR2 SYDVKM. There are 15 residues in the CDR3. Trimming at V came to 5 bases and at J to 4 bases, leaving 9 bases not matched to a gene. The CDR3 reads CASSRPTTGADTQYF. In DNA, the CDR3 is TGTGCCAGCAGTCGTCCCACCACAGGGGCAGATACGCAGTATTTT.